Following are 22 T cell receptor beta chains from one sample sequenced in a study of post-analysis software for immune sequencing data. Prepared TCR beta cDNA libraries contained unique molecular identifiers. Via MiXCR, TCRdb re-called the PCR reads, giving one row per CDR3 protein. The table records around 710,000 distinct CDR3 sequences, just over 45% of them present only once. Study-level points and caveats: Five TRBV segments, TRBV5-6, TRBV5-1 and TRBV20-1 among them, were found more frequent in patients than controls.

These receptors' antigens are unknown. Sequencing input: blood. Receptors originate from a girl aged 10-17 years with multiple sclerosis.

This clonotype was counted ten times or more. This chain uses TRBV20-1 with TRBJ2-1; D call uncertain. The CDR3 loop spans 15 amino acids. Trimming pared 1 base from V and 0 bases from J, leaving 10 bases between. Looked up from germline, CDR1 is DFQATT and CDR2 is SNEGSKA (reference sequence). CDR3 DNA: TGCAGTGCTAGAGCTGGCAGAGACTCCTACAATGAGCAGTTCTTC. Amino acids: CSARAGRDSYNEQFF.

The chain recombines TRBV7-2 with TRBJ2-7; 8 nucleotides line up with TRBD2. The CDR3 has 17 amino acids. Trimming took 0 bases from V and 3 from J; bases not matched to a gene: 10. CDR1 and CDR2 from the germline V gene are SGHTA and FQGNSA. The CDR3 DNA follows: TGTGCCAGCAGCTTAGCGCAGATAGCGGGGATAAACTACGAGCAGTACTTC. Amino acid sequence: CASSLAQIAGINYEQYF.

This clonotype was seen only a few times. CDR3 coding DNA: TGCGCCAGCAGCTTGAAACGGGAGGGTCCAGATACGCAGTATTTT. Residues: CASSLKREGPDTQYF. V is TRBV5-1 and J is TRBJ2-3; 8 bases match TRBD2. The CDR3 is 15 amino acids. Germline CDR1 is SGHRS and CDR2 is YFSETQ. Trimming took 1 base from V and 4 from J; bases not matched to a gene: 5.

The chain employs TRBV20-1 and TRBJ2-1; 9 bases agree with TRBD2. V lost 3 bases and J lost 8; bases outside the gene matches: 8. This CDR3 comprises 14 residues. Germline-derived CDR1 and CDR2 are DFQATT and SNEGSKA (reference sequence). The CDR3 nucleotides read TGCAGTGCTAGGGGAGCGGGAGGCTCGGATGAGCAGTTCTTC. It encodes CSARGAGGSDEQFF.

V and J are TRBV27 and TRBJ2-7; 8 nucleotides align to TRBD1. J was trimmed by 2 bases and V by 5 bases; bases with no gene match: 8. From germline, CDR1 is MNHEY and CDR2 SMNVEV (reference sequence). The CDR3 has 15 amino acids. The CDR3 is CASSPTGGSAYEQYF. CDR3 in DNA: TGTGCCAGCAGTCCAACAGGGGGTTCCGCCTACGAGCAGTACTTC.

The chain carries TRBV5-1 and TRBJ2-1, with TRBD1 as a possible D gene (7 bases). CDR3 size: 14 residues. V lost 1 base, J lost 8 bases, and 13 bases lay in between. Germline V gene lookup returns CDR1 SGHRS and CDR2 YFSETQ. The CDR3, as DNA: TGCGCCAGCAGCTTGCAGGGGGGTTTTGATGAGCAGTTCTTC. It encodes CASSLQGGFDEQFF.

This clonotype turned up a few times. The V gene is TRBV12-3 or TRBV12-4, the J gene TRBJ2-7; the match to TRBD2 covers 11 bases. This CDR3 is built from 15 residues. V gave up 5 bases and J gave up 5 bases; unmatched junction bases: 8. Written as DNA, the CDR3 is TGTGCCAGCAGTCCTCTAGCGGGAGGTTCAAACGAGCAGTACTTC. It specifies CASSPLAGGSNEQYF.

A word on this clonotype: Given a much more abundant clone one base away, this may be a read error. The CDR3 region is CSTSNNEQYF. In nucleotides, the CDR3 is TGCAGTACGAGTAACAATGAGCAGTACTTC. V and J are TRBV20-1 and TRBJ2-1; no firm D call. The end of the DNA fits TRBJ2-7 better, so the J call may be wrong. Germline V gene sequence: CDR1 DFQATT, CDR2 SNEGSKA (reference sequence). The CDR3 is made up of 10 amino acids.

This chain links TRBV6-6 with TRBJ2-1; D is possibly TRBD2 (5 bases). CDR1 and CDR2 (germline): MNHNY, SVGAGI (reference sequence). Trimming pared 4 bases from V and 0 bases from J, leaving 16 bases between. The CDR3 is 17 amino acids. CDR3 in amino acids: CASSSAPLAPSYNEQFF. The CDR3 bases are TGTGCCAGCAGTTCCGCCCCTTTAGCGCCCTCCTACAATGAGCAGTTCTTC.

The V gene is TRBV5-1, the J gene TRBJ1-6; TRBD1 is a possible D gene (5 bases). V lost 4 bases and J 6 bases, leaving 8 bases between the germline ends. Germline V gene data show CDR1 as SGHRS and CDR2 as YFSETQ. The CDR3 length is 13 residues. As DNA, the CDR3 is TGCGCCAGCAGCGGAGGGACTAATTCACCCCTCCACTTT. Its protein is CASSGGTNSPLHF.

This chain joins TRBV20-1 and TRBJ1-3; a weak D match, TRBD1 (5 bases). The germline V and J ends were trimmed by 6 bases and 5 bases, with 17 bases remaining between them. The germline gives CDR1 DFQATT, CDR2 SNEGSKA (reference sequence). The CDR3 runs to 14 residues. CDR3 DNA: TGCAGTGCCCGCCTGGGACGCATGAGAAACACCATATATTTT. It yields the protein CSARLGRMRNTIYF.

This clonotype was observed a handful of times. CDR3 loop: CSARGVQRITYNEQFF. The DNA for the CDR3 is TGCAGTGCTAGGGGTGTACAGAGAATCACCTACAATGAGCAGTTCTTC. The chain carries TRBV20-1 and TRBJ2-1; D unresolved. The germline CDR1 and CDR2 sequences are DFQATT and SNEGSKA (reference sequence). Trimming took off 3 bases at V and 2 bases at J, with 17 bases between the two ends. CDR3 length equals 16 residues.

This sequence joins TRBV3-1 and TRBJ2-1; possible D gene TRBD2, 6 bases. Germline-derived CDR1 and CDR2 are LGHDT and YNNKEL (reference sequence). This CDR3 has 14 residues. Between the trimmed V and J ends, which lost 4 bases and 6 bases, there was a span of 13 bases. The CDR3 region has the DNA TGTGCCAGCAGCCGTCGGGAGTCGTTCAATGAGCAGTTCTTC. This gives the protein CASSRRESFNEQFF.

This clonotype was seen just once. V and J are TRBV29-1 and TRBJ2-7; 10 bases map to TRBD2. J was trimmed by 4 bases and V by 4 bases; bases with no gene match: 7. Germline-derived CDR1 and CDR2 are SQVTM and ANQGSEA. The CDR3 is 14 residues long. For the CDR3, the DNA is TGCAGCGTTGGGACTAGCGGTCGCAGGTACGAGCAGTACTTC. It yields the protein CSVGTSGRRYEQYF.

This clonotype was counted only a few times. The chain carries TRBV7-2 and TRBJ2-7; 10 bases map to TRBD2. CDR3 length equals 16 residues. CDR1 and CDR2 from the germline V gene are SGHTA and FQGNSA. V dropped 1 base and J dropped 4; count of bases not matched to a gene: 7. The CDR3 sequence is CASSLDASGSGYEQYF. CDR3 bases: TGTGCCAGCAGCTTAGATGCTAGCGGGAGTGGTTACGAGCAGTACTTC.

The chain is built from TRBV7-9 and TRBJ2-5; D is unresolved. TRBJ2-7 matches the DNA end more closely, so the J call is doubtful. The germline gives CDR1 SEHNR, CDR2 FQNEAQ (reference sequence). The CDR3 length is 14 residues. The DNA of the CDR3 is TGTGCCAGCAGCCTCAATCAGGTTATGGACGAGCAGTACTTC. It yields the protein CASSLNQVMDEQYF.

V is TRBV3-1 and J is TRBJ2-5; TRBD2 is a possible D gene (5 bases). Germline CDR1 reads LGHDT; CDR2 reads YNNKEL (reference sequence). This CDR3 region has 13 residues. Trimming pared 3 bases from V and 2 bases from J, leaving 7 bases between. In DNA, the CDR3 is TGTGCCAGCAGCCACCGGGGACAAGAGACCCAGTACTTC. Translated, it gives CASSHRGQETQYF.

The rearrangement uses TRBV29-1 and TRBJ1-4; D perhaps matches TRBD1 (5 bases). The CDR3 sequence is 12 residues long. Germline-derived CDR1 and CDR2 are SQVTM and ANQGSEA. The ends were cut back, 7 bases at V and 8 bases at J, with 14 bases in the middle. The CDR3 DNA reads TGCAGCGCTCGGTCGGGACGGGAAAAACTGTTTTTT. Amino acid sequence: CSARSGREKLFF.

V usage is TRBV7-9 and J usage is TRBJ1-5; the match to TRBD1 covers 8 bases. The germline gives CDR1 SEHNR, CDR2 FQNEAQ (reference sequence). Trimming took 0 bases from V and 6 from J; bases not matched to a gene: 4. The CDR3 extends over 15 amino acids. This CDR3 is CASSLATGVSQPQHF. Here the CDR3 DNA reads TGTGCCAGCAGCTTAGCGACAGGGGTGTCTCAGCCCCAGCATTTT.

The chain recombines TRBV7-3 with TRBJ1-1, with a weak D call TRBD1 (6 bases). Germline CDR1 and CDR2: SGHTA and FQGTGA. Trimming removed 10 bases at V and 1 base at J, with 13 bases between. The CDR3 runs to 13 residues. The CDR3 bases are TGTGCCACGCGACAGGATCCGAACACTGAAGCTTTCTTT. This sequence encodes CATRQDPNTEAFF.

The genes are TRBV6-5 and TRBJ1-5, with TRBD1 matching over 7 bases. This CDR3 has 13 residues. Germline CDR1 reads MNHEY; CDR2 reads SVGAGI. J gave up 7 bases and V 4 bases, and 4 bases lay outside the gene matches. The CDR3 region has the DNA TGTGCCAGCAGTTCGACAGGGTTGCAGCCCCAGCATTTT. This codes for CASSSTGLQPQHF.

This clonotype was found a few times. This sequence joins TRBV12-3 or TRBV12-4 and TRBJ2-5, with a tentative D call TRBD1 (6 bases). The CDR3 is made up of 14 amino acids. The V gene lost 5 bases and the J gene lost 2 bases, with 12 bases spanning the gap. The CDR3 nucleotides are TGTGCCAGCAGTCCCTTCGGGACACAAGAGACCCAGTACTTC. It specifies CASSPFGTQETQYF.